The 18 T cell receptor beta chains given below trace back to one sample, sequenced in a study of lymphopenia after photon versus proton radiotherapy. TCRdb's copy holds only in-frame clones and misses some; the assay was immunoSEQ multiplex PCR. The sample has some 44,000 clones, around four fifths seen once; the top ten hold under 25%. Sequencing used peripheral blood, obtained from a patient treated with proton-based radiotherapy. These receptor sequences come from a woman aged 70-85 years with pancreatic cancer.

The genes are TRBV13 and TRBJ1-1; TRBD1 aligns across 7 bases. CDR3 length equals 17 residues. V lost 4 bases, J lost 4 bases, and 15 bases stayed unmatched. From germline, CDR1 is PRHDT and CDR2 FYEKMQ (reference sequence). CDR3 sequence: CASSSLRGGWQGTEAFF. As DNA, the CDR3 is TGTGCCAGCAGCTCTTTGAGAGGGGGCTGGCAAGGCACTGAAGCTTTCTTT.

This chain uses TRBV7-3 with TRBJ2-7, with D tentatively TRBD2 (6 bases). V dropped 3 bases and J dropped 2 bases, with 11 bases sitting between them. CDR1 is SGHTA, CDR2 FQGTGA, per germline. This CDR3 spans 14 amino acids. The CDR3 DNA is TGTGCCAGCAGCTTGGGGGGAGGCCCCTACGAGCAGTACTTC. Amino acid sequence: CASSLGGGPYEQYF.

The V call is TRBV27, the J call TRBJ1-3; D gene ambiguous. The CDR3 contains 13 residues. Germline CDR1 and CDR2: MNHEY and SMNVEV (reference sequence). V shed 4 bases and J shed 4 bases, with 8 bases lying between them. CDR3 region: CASSSSAGNTIYF. Written as DNA, the CDR3 is TGTGCCAGCAGTTCCTCTGCCGGAAACACCATATATTTT.

This chain connects TRBV15 to TRBJ2-7; TRBD1 matches 7 bases. Unmatched junction bases numbered 11, after V lost 5 bases and J lost 4 bases. Germline V gene data show CDR1 as LNHNV and CDR2 as YYDKDF (reference sequence). CDR3 length: 15 amino acids. The CDR3 region has the DNA TGTGCCACCAGCTCAAACAGGGGACCCCTTTACGAGCAGTACTTC. Translating gives CATSSNRGPLYEQYF.

This clone was seen just once. This chain joins TRBV6-6 and TRBJ2-3; 8 positions match TRBD2. The length of the CDR3 is 15 residues. Trimming took 6 bases from V and 2 from J; bases not matched to a gene: 7. Germline assignment: CDR1 MNHNY and CDR2 SVGAGI (reference sequence). This CDR3 reads CASSVLAGPTDTQYF. CDR3 DNA: TGTGCCAGCAGCGTCCTAGCGGGCCCCACAGATACGCAGTATTTT.

This chain joins TRBV6-1 and TRBJ1-3; no clear D. This CDR3 is 15 amino acids long. Germline loops: CDR1 MNHNS, CDR2 SASEGT. V was clipped by 0 bases and J by 4 bases, with 10 bases between them. For the CDR3, the DNA is TGTGCCAGCAGTGAAGCAGCCCGTTGGGGAAACACCATATATTTT. Translated: CASSEAARWGNTIYF.

The J gene is TRBJ2-2, the V gene TRBV27; D not resolved. CDR1 is MNHEY and CDR2 is SMNVEV in the germline V gene (reference sequence). This CDR3 region has 12 residues. Between the trimmed V and J ends, which lost 5 bases and 8 bases, there was a span of 9 bases. The CDR3 region is CASSSTFGELFF. CDR3 nucleotides: TGTGCCAGCAGTAGTACTTTTGGGGAGCTGTTTTTT.

The gene calls are TRBV5-4 and TRBJ2-3; D is ambiguous. There are 14 residues in the CDR3. Trimming removed 5 bases at V and 2 bases at J, with 12 bases between. Looked up from germline, CDR1 is SGHNT and CDR2 is YYREEE (reference sequence). The DNA for the CDR3 is TGTGCCAGCAGTCAGACGTACGACACAGATACGCAGTATTTT. Encoded protein: CASSQTYDTDTQYF.

The gene calls are TRBV7-6 and TRBJ2-3; 11 positions agree with TRBD2. The V gene end was trimmed by 1 base and the J gene end by 5 bases; junction bases not matched to a gene: 5. The CDR3 is 16 residues long. Looked up from germline, CDR1 is SGHVS and CDR2 is FNYEAQ. The CDR3, as DNA: TGTGCCAGCAGCTTAGGTAGCGGGAGGGCCGAAGATACGCAGTATTTT. Its translation is CASSLGSGRAEDTQYF. The variable domain in full, with the rest retrieved from reference TRBV7-6 and TRBJ2-3, is GAGVSQSPRYKVTKRGQDVALRCDPISGHVSLYWYRQALGQGPEFLTYFNYEAQQDKSGLPNDRFSAERPEGSISTLTIQRTEQRDSAMYRCASSLGSGRAEDTQYFGPGTRLTVL.

The rearrangement joins TRBV4-1 to TRBJ1-2, with 11 bases identical to TRBD1. J was trimmed by 10 bases and V by 1 base; bases with no gene match: 5. The CDR3 is 14 amino acids. Germline CDR1 and CDR2: MGHRA and YSYEKL. The CDR3 nucleotides are TGCGCCAGCAGCCAAGCTGGACAGGGGGCGGACTACACCTTC. It yields the protein CASSQAGQGADYTF.

This clone was picked up one time. The rearrangement links TRBV11-3 to TRBJ2-2; D is unclear. V shed 1 base and J shed 0 bases, with 12 bases lying between them. The CDR3 extends over 17 amino acids. CDR1 SGHNT and CDR2 YENEEA come from the germline V gene. The CDR3 DNA sequence: TGTGCCAGCAGCTTAGCCCTACAAAGCGCGAACACCGGGGAGCTGTTTTTT. Encoded protein: CASSLALQSANTGELFF.

The genes are TRBV7-2 and TRBJ2-1, with TRBD2 identical over 13 bases. From germline, CDR1 is SGHTA and CDR2 FQGNSA. The CDR3 sequence is 16 residues long. With 5 bases clipped from V and 4 bases from J, the junction kept 5 bases outside the gene matches. CDR3 DNA: TGTGCCAGCAGCCCAACTAGCGGGAGGGCGTACAATGAGCAGTTCTTC. Its protein is CASSPTSGRAYNEQFF. The whole variable domain, filled in from reference TRBV7-2 and TRBJ2-1, reads GAGVSQSPSNKVTEKGKDVELRCDPISGHTALYWYRQSLGQGLEFLIYFQGNSAPDKSGLPSDRFSAERTGGSVSTLTIQRTQQEDSAVYLCASSPTSGRAYNEQFFGPGTRLTVL.

J is TRBJ2-7 and V is TRBV12-1; the table assigns TRBD2, which was not confirmed against the DNA. TRBV12-1 is assigned pseudogene status. The CDR3 has 12 residues. The CDR3 DNA follows: TGTGCCAGCAGCCCGCGCTCCTACGAGCAGTACTTC. Protein: CASSPRSYEQYF.

The CDR3 here is CASVRDGLQPQHF. The CDR3 bases are TGTGCCAGCGTTCGGGATGGGCTTCAGCCCCAGCATTTT. The V call is TRBV2, the J call TRBJ1-5; D call uncertain. Germline V gene lookup returns CDR1 SNHLY and CDR2 FYNNEI. V dropped 8 bases and J dropped 6 bases, with 14 bases sitting between them. The CDR3 extends over 13 amino acids.

V and J are TRBV6-1 and TRBJ1-4, with a weak D call TRBD1 (5 bases). The germline CDR1 and CDR2 sequences are MNHNS and SASEGT. V was pared by 2 bases and J by 7 bases, with 11 bases between. This CDR3 region has 14 residues. The CDR3 sequence: CASSEMGRGEKLFF. Written as DNA, the CDR3 is TGTGCCAGCAGTGAAATGGGAAGGGGTGAAAAACTGTTTTTT.

The chain combines TRBV7-2 with TRBJ2-2, with 8 bases aligning to TRBD2. Losses at the gene ends were 5 bases for V and 0 bases for J; bases not matched to a gene: 8. The CDR3 has 17 amino acids. CDR1 and CDR2 from the germline V gene are SGHTA and FQGNSA. DNA for the CDR3: TGTGCCAGCAGCGCCCGACCACTAGCGGCGAACACCGGGGAGCTGTTTTTT. This translates into CASSARPLAANTGELFF. Drawing the rest from reference TRBV7-2 and TRBJ2-2, the complete variable domain is GAGVSQSPSNKVTEKGKDVELRCDPISGHTALYWYRQSLGQGLEFLIYFQGNSAPDKSGLPSDRFSAERTGGSVSTLTIQRTQQEDSAVYLCASSARPLAANTGELFFGEGSRLTVL.

The chain is built from TRBV30 and TRBJ2-5, with D tentatively TRBD1 or TRBD2 (5 bases each). Per germline, CDR1 GTSNPN and CDR2 SVGIG (reference sequence). Trimming removed 3 bases at V and 11 bases at J, with 19 bases between. The CDR3 is 13 amino acids. CDR3 bases: TGTGCCTGGAGCTCTGGGGGAGCGGTGGAGCAGTACTTC. This sequence encodes CAWSSGGAVEQYF.

The chain couples TRBV4-1 to TRBJ2-3, with D unclear. Germline CDR1 is MGHRA and CDR2 is YSYEKL. Trimming took off 5 bases at V and 4 bases at J, with 13 bases between the two ends. The CDR3 runs 14 residues. For the CDR3, the DNA is TGCGCCAGCAGCTACACCTCCGGCTCAGATACGCAGTATTTT. It encodes CASSYTSGSDTQYF.